This paragraph reports one T cell receptor (beta chain). Its antigen is not known. The CDR3 spans 15 residues. The trim removed 4 bases at V and 3 bases at J, leaving 7 bases unmatched. Germline values: CDR1 MDHEN, CDR2 SYDVKM. Here immunoSEQ multiplex PCR was the method, and the copy in TCRdb shows in-frame clones only, minus some. In the table there are approximately 50,000 clones, 90% to 95% of which are singletons. The data were taken from a study of Tregs in tolerant kidney transplant recipients. Overall study results and limits: Findings come from small patient numbers and require larger validation. Changing PCR primers prevented nucleotide comparison between some patients' samples.

Mixed chimerism was transient after nonmyeloablative marrow transplants from related graft donors. Material: CD8+ T cells from blood (PBMCs), obtained 24 months after the transplant. The receptor was derived from a human patient who received a combined kidney and bone marrow transplant. Some T cells may arise from the graft donor. The chain joins TRBV28 to TRBJ2-7; 9 nucleotides align to TRBD1. DNA for the CDR3: TGTGCCAGCAGTTGGGGACAGGGTGTCGTCTACGAGCAGTACTTC. Protein: CASSWGQGVVYEQYF. The full variable domain, with the rest looked up from reference TRBV28 and TRBJ2-7, is DVKVTQSSRYLVKRTGEKVFLECVQDMDHENMFWYRQDPGLGLRLIYFSYDVKMKEKGDIPEGYSVSREKKERFSLILESASTNQTSMYLCASSWGQGVVYEQYFGPGTRLTVT.